These 13 T cell receptor beta chains share one sample of origin, sequenced in a study of blood T cell repertoires in COVID-19 (dated by TCRdb to 2018 to 2020). Library creation used the immunoSEQ multiplex PCR assay. Not all clones reach the TCRdb copy of this immuneACCESS table, which keeps in-frame sequences only. Checked studies attribute under half of the gap to unresolved V genes and leave the rest unexplained. This sample comprises about 220,000 clones, approximately 83% of them detected only once. The biggest ten clones account for 3% to 3.5% of the sample. Input material: peripheral blood. These receptors all come from a woman aged 25 to 39 who had recovered from COVID-19.

The gene calls are TRBV6-1 and TRBJ2-7, with D possibly being TRBD2 (5 bases). The CDR3 is made up of 14 amino acids. The V gene's germline CDR1 is MNHNS and CDR2 SASEGT. V gave up 3 bases and J gave up 6 bases, with 15 bases separating them. The DNA of the CDR3 is TGTGCCAGCAGTGACGGAGGTCCCCGAGCCGAGCAGTACTTC. Its protein product is CASSDGGPRAEQYF.

This clone was picked up a small number of times. V and J are TRBV7-3 and TRBJ2-1; 9 positions match TRBD1. Per germline, CDR1 SGHTA and CDR2 FQGTGA. The CDR3 has 15 residues. The ends lost 2 bases at V and 5 bases at J; junction bases unmatched: 4. CDR3 bases: TGTGCCAGCAGCTTAGACAGGGGGGTCCACAATGAGCAGTTCTTC. Translating it yields CASSLDRGVHNEQFF. The entire variable domain, with the rest obtained from reference TRBV7-3 and TRBJ2-1, is as follows: GAGVSQTPSNKVTEKGKYVELRCDPISGHTALYWYRQSLGQGPEFLIYFQGTGAADDSGLPNDRFFAVRPEGSVSTLKIQRTERGDSAVYLCASSLDRGVHNEQFFGPGTRLTVL.

The V gene is TRBV27, the J gene TRBJ2-2, with 9 bases fitting TRBD1. This CDR3 spans 15 amino acids. The germline gives CDR1 MNHEY, CDR2 SMNVEV (reference sequence). After removal of 5 bases from V and 4 bases from J, the junction contained 5 bases not matched to a gene. For the CDR3, the DNA is TGTGCCAGCAGTGGGAGGACAGGGGTCACCGGGGAGCTGTTTTTT. Translation gives CASSGRTGVTGELFF.

This clone was counted a single time. J is TRBJ2-1 and V is TRBV14, with D possibly matching TRBD1 (5 bases). The CDR3 contains 16 residues. Trimming removed 4 bases at V and 9 bases at J, with 22 bases between. The V gene's germline CDR1 is SGHDN and CDR2 FVKESK. The CDR3 spells CASSPIELYPQGEQFF. CDR3 nucleotide sequence: TGTGCCAGCAGCCCAATCGAGTTGTACCCGCAGGGTGAGCAGTTCTTC.

The gene calls are TRBV5-6 and TRBJ1-1; D gene ambiguous. Per germline, CDR1 SGHDT and CDR2 YYEEEE. This CDR3 is 13 amino acids long. V shed 5 bases and J shed 10 bases, with 18 bases lying between them. CDR3 sequence reads: CASRQTGEYLAFF. The CDR3 DNA reads as TGTGCCAGCAGACAGACCGGGGAATATTTAGCTTTCTTT.

The chain recombines TRBV12-5 with TRBJ1-1; TRBD1 agrees at 11 bases. This CDR3 region has 14 residues. Per the germline V gene, CDR1 is LGHNT and CDR2 is FRNRAP. V lost 1 base and J lost 11; bases outside the gene matches: 6. CDR3 nucleotides: TGTGCTAGTGGTTTGGAGGGACAGGGGGTAAGGGCTTTCTTT. Its translation: CASGLEGQGVRAFF. Drawing the rest from reference TRBV12-5 and TRBJ1-1, the complete variable domain is DARVTQTPRHKVTEMGQEVTMRCQPILGHNTVFWYRQTMMQGLELLAYFRNRAPLDDSGMPKDRFSAEMPDATLATLKIQPSEPRDSAVYFCASGLEGQGVRAFFGQGTRLTVV.

The chain carries TRBV7-2 and TRBJ2-7; D unresolved. This CDR3 has 17 residues. In germline, CDR1 is SGHTA, CDR2 FQGNSA. Deletions cut 1 base from V and 2 bases from J, with 18 bases between. Here the CDR3 reads CASSLVVLKTAPYEQYF. The CDR3 coding sequence is TGTGCCAGCAGCTTAGTAGTTTTAAAAACAGCCCCCTACGAGCAGTACTTC.

The chain uses TRBV7-9 and TRBJ2-1, with 10 bases lining up with TRBD2. The germline V gene encodes CDR1 SEHNR and CDR2 FQNEAQ (reference sequence). The CDR3 contains 14 residues. J lost 8 bases, V lost 1 base, and 2 bases had no gene match. CDR3 nucleotides: TGTGCCAGCAGCTTAGGACTAGCGGGTTATGAGCAGTTCTTC. Translated, it gives CASSLGLAGYEQFF.

The J gene is TRBJ1-5, the V gene TRBV19; D remains unclear. Trimming cost V 3 bases and J 4 bases, with 10 bases left between them. Germline V gene sequence: CDR1 LNHDA, CDR2 SQIVND (reference sequence). This CDR3 comprises 14 residues. For the CDR3, the DNA is TGTGCCAGTAGTATTCTCGACACAAATCAGCCCCAGCATTTT. It specifies CASSILDTNQPQHF. Looking up the rest from reference TRBV19 and TRBJ1-5 gives the full variable domain: DGGITQSPKYLFRKEGQNVTLSCEQNLNHDAMYWYRQDPGQGLRLIYYSQIVNDFQKGDIAEGYSVSREKKESFPLTVTSAQKNPTAFYLCASSILDTNQPQHFGDGTRLSIL.

The chain recombines TRBV2 with TRBJ2-3; 9 bases agree with TRBD1. The trim removed 5 bases at V and 1 base at J, leaving 1 base unmatched. From germline, CDR1 is SNHLY and CDR2 FYNNEI. CDR3 length: 14 residues. The CDR3 reads CASSRTGGTDTQYF. The CDR3 DNA reads as TGTGCCAGCAGTCGGACAGGGGGCACAGATACGCAGTATTTT.

The J gene is TRBJ1-5, the V gene TRBV12-3 or TRBV12-4; D is possibly TRBD1 (5 bases). This CDR3 contains 13 residues. Trimming pared 3 bases from V and 7 bases from J, leaving 10 bases between. CDR3 residues: CASSLPGNQPQHF. The CDR3 DNA is TGTGCCAGCAGTTTGCCAGGGAACCAGCCCCAGCATTTT.

J is TRBJ1-3 and V is TRBV2; no definite D call. The germline V gene encodes CDR1 SNHLY and CDR2 FYNNEI. Deletions cut 5 bases from V and 4 bases from J, with 9 bases between. The CDR3 consists of 13 residues. CDR3: CASSSTNGNTIYF. The CDR3, as DNA: TGTGCCAGCAGTTCGACAAACGGAAACACCATATATTTT.

This chain links TRBV14 with TRBJ2-7; 9 positions agree with TRBD1. CDR3 length equals 16 residues. Germline values: CDR1 SGHDN, CDR2 FVKESK. V was clipped by 4 bases and J by 4 bases; unmatched bases: 11. This CDR3 is CASSPKADRGEYEQYF. The CDR3 coding sequence is TGTGCCAGCAGCCCGAAGGCGGACAGGGGCGAATACGAGCAGTACTTC.